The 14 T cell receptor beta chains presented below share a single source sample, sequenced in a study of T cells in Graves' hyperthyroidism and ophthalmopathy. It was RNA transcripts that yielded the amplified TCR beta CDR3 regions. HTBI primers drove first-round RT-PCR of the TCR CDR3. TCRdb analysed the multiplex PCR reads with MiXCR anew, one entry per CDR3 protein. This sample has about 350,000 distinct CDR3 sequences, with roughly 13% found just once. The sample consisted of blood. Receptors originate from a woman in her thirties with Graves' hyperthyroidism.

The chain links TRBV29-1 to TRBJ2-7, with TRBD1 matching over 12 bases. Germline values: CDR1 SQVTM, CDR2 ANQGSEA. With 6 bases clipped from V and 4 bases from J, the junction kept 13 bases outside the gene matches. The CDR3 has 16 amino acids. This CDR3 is CSVGGSGTGGWYEQYF. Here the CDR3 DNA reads TGCAGCGTCGGGGGCTCCGGGACAGGGGGCTGGTACGAGCAGTACTTC.

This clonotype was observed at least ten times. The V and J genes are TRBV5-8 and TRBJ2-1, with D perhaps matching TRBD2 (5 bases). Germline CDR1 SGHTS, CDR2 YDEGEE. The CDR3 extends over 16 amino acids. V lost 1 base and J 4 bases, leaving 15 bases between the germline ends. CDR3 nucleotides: TGTGCCAGCAGCTTGAGTATCGGACTCAATTACAATGAGCAGTTCTTC. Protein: CASSLSIGLNYNEQFF.

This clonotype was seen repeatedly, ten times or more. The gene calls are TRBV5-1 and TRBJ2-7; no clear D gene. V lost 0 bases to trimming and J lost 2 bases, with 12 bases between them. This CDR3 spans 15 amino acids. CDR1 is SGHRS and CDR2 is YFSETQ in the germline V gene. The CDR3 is CASSLERGIPYEQYF. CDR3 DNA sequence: TGCGCCAGCAGCTTGGAACGCGGCATCCCCTACGAGCAGTACTTC. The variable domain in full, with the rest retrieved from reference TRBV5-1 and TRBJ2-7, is KAGVTQTPRYLIKTRGQQVTLSCSPISGHRSVSWYQQTPGQGLQFLFEYFSETQRNKGNFPGRFSGRQFSNSRSEMNVSTLELGDSALYLCASSLERGIPYEQYFGPGTRLTVT.

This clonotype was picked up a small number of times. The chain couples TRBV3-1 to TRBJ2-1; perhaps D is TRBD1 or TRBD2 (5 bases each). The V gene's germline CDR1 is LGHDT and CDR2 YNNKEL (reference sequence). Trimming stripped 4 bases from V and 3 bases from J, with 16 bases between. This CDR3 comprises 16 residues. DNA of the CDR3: TGTGCCAGCAGCCGGTTGTCGGGACGGGGCTACAATGAGCAGTTCTTC. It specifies CASSRLSGRGYNEQFF.

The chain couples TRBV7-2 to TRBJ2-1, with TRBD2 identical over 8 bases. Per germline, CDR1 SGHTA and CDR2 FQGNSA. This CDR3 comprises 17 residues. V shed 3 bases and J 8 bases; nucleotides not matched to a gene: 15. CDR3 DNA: TGTGCCAGCAGCTTTTTGCCCTCCGGGACTAGGGGCGATGAGCAGTTCTTC. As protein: CASSFLPSGTRGDEQFF.

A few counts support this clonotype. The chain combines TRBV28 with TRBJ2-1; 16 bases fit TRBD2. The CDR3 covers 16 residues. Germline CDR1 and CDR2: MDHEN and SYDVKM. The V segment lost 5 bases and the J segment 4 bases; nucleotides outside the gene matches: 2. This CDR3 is CASSAGLAGGYNEQFF. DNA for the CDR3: TGTGCCAGCAGTGCGGGACTAGCGGGAGGGTACAATGAGCAGTTCTTC. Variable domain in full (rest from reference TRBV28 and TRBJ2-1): DVKVTQSSRYLVKRTGEKVFLECVQDMDHENMFWYRQDPGLGLRLIYFSYDVKMKEKGDIPEGYSVSREKKERFSLILESASTNQTSMYLCASSAGLAGGYNEQFFGPGTRLTVL.

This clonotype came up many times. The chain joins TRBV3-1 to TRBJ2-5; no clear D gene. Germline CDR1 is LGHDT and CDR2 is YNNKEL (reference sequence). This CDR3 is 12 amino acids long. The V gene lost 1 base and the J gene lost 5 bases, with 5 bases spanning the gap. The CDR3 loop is CASSQGPETQYF. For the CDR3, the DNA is TGTGCCAGCAGCCAAGGCCCGGAGACCCAGTACTTC.

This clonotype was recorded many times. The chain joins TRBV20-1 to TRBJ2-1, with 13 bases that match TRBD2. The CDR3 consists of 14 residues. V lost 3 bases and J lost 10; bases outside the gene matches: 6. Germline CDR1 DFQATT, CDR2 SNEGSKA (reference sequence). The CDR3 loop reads CSASGLAGAQEQFF. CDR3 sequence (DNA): TGCAGTGCTAGCGGACTAGCGGGAGCTCAAGAGCAGTTCTTC.

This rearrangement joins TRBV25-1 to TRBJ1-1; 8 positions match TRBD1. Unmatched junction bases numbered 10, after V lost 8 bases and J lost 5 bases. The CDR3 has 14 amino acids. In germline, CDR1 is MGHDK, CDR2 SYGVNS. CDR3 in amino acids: CASLPQGAGTEAFF. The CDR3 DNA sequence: TGTGCCAGCTTGCCTCAGGGGGCTGGAACTGAAGCTTTCTTT.

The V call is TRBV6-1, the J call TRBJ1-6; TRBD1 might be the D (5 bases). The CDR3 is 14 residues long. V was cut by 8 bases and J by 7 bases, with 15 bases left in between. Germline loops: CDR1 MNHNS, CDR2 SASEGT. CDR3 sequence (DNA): TGTGCCAGCGGTGTATCAGGGACCAATTCACCCCTCCACTTT. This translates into CASGVSGTNSPLHF.

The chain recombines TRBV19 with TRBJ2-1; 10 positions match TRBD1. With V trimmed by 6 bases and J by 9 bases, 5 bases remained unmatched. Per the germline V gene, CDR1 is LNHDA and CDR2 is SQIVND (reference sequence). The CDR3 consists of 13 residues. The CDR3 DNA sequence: TGTGCCAGTAGGTGGGACAGGGGTCGTGAGCAGTTCTTC. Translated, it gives CASRWDRGREQFF.

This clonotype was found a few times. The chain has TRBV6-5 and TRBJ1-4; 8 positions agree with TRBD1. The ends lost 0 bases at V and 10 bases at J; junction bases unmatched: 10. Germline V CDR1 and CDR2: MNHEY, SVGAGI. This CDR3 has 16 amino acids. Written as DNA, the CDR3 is TGTGCCAGCAGTTACTCGACGGACAGGGCGCCAGGAAAACTGTTTTTT. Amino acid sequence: CASSYSTDRAPGKLFF.

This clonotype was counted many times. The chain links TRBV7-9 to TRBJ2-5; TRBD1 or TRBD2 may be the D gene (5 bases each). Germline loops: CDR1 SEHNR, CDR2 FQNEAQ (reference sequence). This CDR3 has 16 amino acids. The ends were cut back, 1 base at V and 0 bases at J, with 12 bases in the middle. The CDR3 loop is CASSLDGWGNQETQYF. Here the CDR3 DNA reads TGTGCCAGCAGCTTAGACGGCTGGGGGAACCAAGAGACCCAGTACTTC.

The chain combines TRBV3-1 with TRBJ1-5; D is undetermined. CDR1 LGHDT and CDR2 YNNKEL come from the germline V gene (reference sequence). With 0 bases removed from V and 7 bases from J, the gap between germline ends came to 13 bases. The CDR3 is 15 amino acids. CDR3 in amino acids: CASSQDTLSGQPQHF. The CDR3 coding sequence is TGTGCCAGCAGCCAAGATACTTTATCCGGCCAGCCCCAGCATTTT.